A selection of T cell receptor beta chains follows, all from one sample in a study of cytomegalovirus exposure and HLA in healthy donors. Produced via immunoSEQ multiplex PCR; TCRdb's table is partial and in-frame only. The sample yields 95,000 to 110,000 clones, 81% seen once. Sequencing was done on a sample of PBMCs. The receptors here all came from a man aged 25-45 years in good health and CMV-seronegative. CDR3s include the opening cysteine and the closing phenylalanine or tryptophan. A D gene is named only where the DNA matches it firmly. The size entry is marked missing in some rows and otherwise reads once, few, many or a size class.

D gene,V gene,J gene,clone size,CDR3 DNA,CDR3 protein
NA,TRBV28,TRBJ1-1,few,TGTGCCAGCAGTCTCATCCCCAGGGTATCGAACACTGAAGCTTTCTTT,CASSLIPRVSNTEAFF
NA,TRBV9,TRBJ1-4,NA,TGTGCCAGCAGCGTCTTTCCACGGTCAGGGAATGAAAAACTGTTTTTT,CASSVFPRSGNEKLFF
NA,TRBV1,TRBJ2-1,few,TGCACCAGCAGCTTCTGTAGTAGCGGGGGCTACAATGAGCAGTTCTTC,CTSSFCSSGGYNEQFF
TRBD2,TRBV19,TRBJ2-3,NA,TGTGCCAGTAGTACGACTAGCGGGAGAACAGATACGCAGTATTTT,CASSTTSGRTDTQYF
TRBD2,TRBV5-1,TRBJ2-2,NA,TGCGCCAGCAGCTTTCGTGCGGGAGTAAGCGCCGGGGAGCTGTTTTTT,CASSFRAGVSAGELFF
NA,TRBV7-9,TRBJ2-3,NA,TGTGCCAGCAGCCCCAAGATCAGGGTGGCAGATACGCAGTATTTT,CASSPKIRVADTQYF
TRBD2,TRBV5-4,TRBJ2-2,NA,TGTGCCAGCAGGTCCCTTGAAACTAGCGGGAGTTTTCGCACCGGGGAGCTGTTTTTT,CASRSLETSGSFRTGELFF
TRBD2,TRBV4-2,TRBJ2-1,NA,TGTGCCAGCAGCCAGGCAAGCGGGACGGGGTATGAGCAGTTCTTC,CASSQASGTGYEQFF
NA,TRBV5-4,TRBJ1-2,once,TGTGCCAGCACGGCGGGCTATGGCTACACCTTC,CASTAGYGYTF
NA,TRBV18,TRBJ1-1,NA,TGTGCCAGCTCACCACCGTCAGGGGCGAACACTGAAGCTTTCTTT,CASSPPSGANTEAFF
NA,TRBV30,TRBJ2-5,few,TGTGCCTGGAGTGTCGTTCAAGAGACCCAGTACTTC,CAWSVVQETQYF
NA,TRBV6-5,TRBJ2-3,NA,TGTGCCAGCAGTTACTATCAGCGAGGTCGAGATACGCAGTATTTT,CASSYYQRGRDTQYF
TRBD2,TRBV11-2,TRBJ2-3,NA,TGTGCCAGCAGCCGTTCTAGCGGGGCTTCCACAGATACGCAGTATTTT,CASSRSSGASTDTQYF
TRBD2,TRBV7-9,TRBJ2-5,NA,TGTGCCAGCAGCTTAGTGGGTGGACTAGCGGAGACCCAGTACTTC,CASSLVGGLAETQYF
TRBD1,TRBV6-5,TRBJ1-1,few,TGTGCCAGCAGTTACCTCGGACAGGGCACTGAAGCTTTCTTT,CASSYLGQGTEAFF
NA,TRBV11-2,TRBJ1-4,NA,TGTGCCAGCAGCTTATCGGCAGGCCTTTTGTTTTTT,CASSLSAGLLFF
NA,TRBV5-1,TRBJ1-4,NA,TGCGCCAGCAGCCTCGGGGGGGGCGGCGAAAAACTGTTTTTT,CASSLGGGGEKLFF
TRBD2,TRBV5-1,TRBJ2-7,once,TGCGCCAGCAGCCTAGACGCTAGCGGATCCATGAGCGAGCAGTACTTC,CASSLDASGSMSEQYF
NA,TRBV2,TRBJ1-5,few,TGTGCCAGCAGCCTTCGAACAGCCAGCAATCAGCCCCAGCATTTT,CASSLRTASNQPQHF
NA,TRBV18,TRBJ1-6,few,TGTGCCAGCTCACCGGGATCGGGGGGATCACCCCTCCACTTT,CASSPGSGGSPLHF
TRBD1,TRBV28,TRBJ1-2,NA,TGTGCCAGCACCTCGTCCGGGACAGGGGGCGCCTCCCTTGGCTACACCTTC,CASTSSGTGGASLGYTF
TRBD1,TRBV29-1,TRBJ2-7,NA,TGCAGCGTGAGGACAGGGAGCTTTTACGAGCAGTACTTC,CSVRTGSFYEQYF
TRBD2,TRBV29-1,TRBJ2-7,NA,TGCAGCGTTGAGGGACTAGCGGATCACTACGAGCAGTACTTC,CSVEGLADHYEQYF
NA,TRBV6-5,TRBJ1-2,NA,TGTGCCAGCACCCCCGGCGGGGGGCTAGGTGGCTACACCTTC,CASTPGGGLGGYTF
NA,TRBV7-9,TRBJ1-2,NA,TGTGCCAGCAGGAGGAGGGACTCGGGCTATGGCTACACCTTC,CASRRRDSGYGYTF
TRBD1,TRBV18,TRBJ2-5,NA,TGTGCCACCCGCCCGGGACAGAGTCAAGAGACCCAGTACTTC,CATRPGQSQETQYF
TRBD1,TRBV9,TRBJ2-3,NA,TGTGCCAGCAGCGTAGTGGGACAGGGCACAGATACGCAGTATTTT,CASSVVGQGTDTQYF
NA,TRBV7-7,TRBJ2-2,NA,TGTGCTAGCAGCTTAGGCTTGACGACTGGTCGCGCCGGGGAGCTGTTTTTT,CASSLGLTTGRAGELFF
NA,TRBV7-6,TRBJ2-7,NA,TGTGCCAGCAGCTCCCGGAATAGCCCCGAGCAGTACTTC,CASSSRNSPEQYF
NA,TRBV9,TRBJ2-7,few,TGTGCCAGCAGCGTAGGGGCGAATGGTTACGAGCAGTACTTC,CASSVGANGYEQYF
TRBD1,TRBV5-1,TRBJ2-7,NA,TGCGCCAGCAGCTTGTTCCAGGGGGCGGACGAGCAGTACTTC,CASSLFQGADEQYF
TRBD2,TRBV5-1,TRBJ2-7,NA,TGCGCCAGCAGCCGAAGACTAGCGGGAGGACGCGAGCAGTACTTC,CASSRRLAGGREQYF
NA,TRBV7-9,TRBJ1-1,NA,TGTGCCAGCAGCCCACAGGGCCAGGGGACTGAAGCTTTCTTT,CASSPQGQGTEAFF
NA,TRBV6-1,TRBJ1-1,NA,TGTGCCAGCAGTGAACAGGGAGGGAGGGCTGAAGCTTTCTTT,CASSEQGGRAEAFF
TRBD2,TRBV7-7,TRBJ2-3,NA,TGTGCTAGCAGCCGAACCGGGACTAGTGCAGATACGCAGTATTTT,CASSRTGTSADTQYF
NA,TRBV19,TRBJ1-1,NA,TGTGCCAGTAGTATTGCCGCCGGGGGGGCCGGTGAAGCTTTCTTT,CASSIAAGGAGEAFF
NA,TRBV5-4,TRBJ2-3,NA,TGTGCCAGCAGCCCCGCGGCCCGAACGGCAGATACGCAGTATTTT,CASSPAARTADTQYF
NA,TRBV7-9,TRBJ2-7,NA,TGTGCCAGCAGCCCTGGGTTGGGCATAAGCTCCTACGAGCAGTACTTC,CASSPGLGISSYEQYF
NA,TRBV5-1,TRBJ2-7,NA,TGCGCCAGCAGCTACCAGGGAAGGGCCTACGAGCAGTACTTC,CASSYQGRAYEQYF
NA,TRBV5-1,TRBJ2-7,NA,TGCGCCAGCTCAATCCAGGCAGGGGAGAACGAGCAGTACTTC,CASSIQAGENEQYF
NA,TRBV10-2,TRBJ2-5,once,TGCGCCAGCAGTGAGCCAGGAGAGACCCAGTACTTC,CASSEPGETQYF
NA,TRBV18,TRBJ2-3,once,TGTGCCAGCTCACGCGAAGTAACAGGGGATACGCAGTATTTT,CASSREVTGDTQYF
TRBD1,TRBV27,TRBJ2-7,once,TGTGCCAGCAGGATACAGGGGGACTACGAGCAGTACTTC,CASRIQGDYEQYF
NA,TRBV6-5,TRBJ2-1,NA,TGTGCCAGCGAGAGGGCCAATGAGCAGTTCTTC,CASERANEQFF
TRBD1,TRBV2,TRBJ1-1,NA,TGTGCCAGAGGCCAGGGGGCGATGGCTGAAGCTTTCTTT,CARGQGAMAEAFF
NA,TRBV28,TRBJ2-7,NA,TGTGCCAGCACCGAGAAGGGGTACGAGCAGTACTTC,CASTEKGYEQYF
NA,TRBV28,TRBJ1-2,NA,TGTGCCAGCAGCCAGTTTTATGGCTACACCTTC,CASSQFYGYTF
TRBD1,TRBV30,TRBJ2-1,NA,TGTGCCTGGAGCTTTACGGGACAGGGTCTGTTCTTC,CAWSFTGQGLFF
NA,TRBV6-5,TRBJ1-2,NA,TGTGCCAGCAGTTACTCGAGAGTTAACTATGGCTACACCTTC,CASSYSRVNYGYTF
NA,TRBV5-1,TRBJ2-3,NA,TGCGCCAGCAGCTTGGCAACAGATACGCAGTATTTT,CASSLATDTQYF
NA,TRBV7-9,TRBJ1-2,NA,TGTGCCAGCAGCACGGGGGGAGGAGTTAACTATGGCTACACCTTC,CASSTGGGVNYGYTF
NA,TRBV6-1,TRBJ2-3,NA,TGTGCCAGCAACCGACATGGCGCGCACACAGATACGCAGTATTTT,CASNRHGAHTDTQYF
TRBD2,TRBV5-1,TRBJ2-7,once,TGCGCCAGCAGCCTGGGACTAGCGGGAGGACTCGAGCAGTACTTC,CASSLGLAGGLEQYF